The 18 T cell receptor beta chains reported below all come from one sample, sequenced in a study of cytomegalovirus exposure and HLA in healthy donors. The PCR ran on 60 Vbeta and 13 Jbeta primers. Only in-frame clones appear in the TCRdb table, and some are missing; sequencing was by immunoSEQ multiplex PCR. The sample has roughly 140,000 clones. Sequenced material: PBMCs. The receptor set was obtained from a male donor in good health and CMV-seronegative.

The chain uses TRBV25-1 and TRBJ2-1, with D unresolved. The germline V gene has CDR1 MGHDK and CDR2 SYGVNS. Trimming shortened V by 1 base and J by 9 bases, and 7 bases separated the two germline ends. This CDR3 is built from 12 residues. This chain's CDR3 is CASSESRIEQFF. DNA for the CDR3: TGTGCCAGCAGTGAATCTAGAATTGAGCAGTTCTTC.

The chain uses TRBV29-1 and TRBJ1-1, with 7 nucleotides matching TRBD1. CDR1 is SQVTM, CDR2 ANQGSEA, per germline. The CDR3 covers 14 residues. V lost 8 bases and J lost 1; bases outside the gene matches: 10. The CDR3 DNA reads TGCAGCTTTGGGACAGCGGCAGGGAACACTGAAGCTTTCTTT. This translates into CSFGTAAGNTEAFF.

This rearrangement joins TRBV28 to TRBJ2-2; 13 bases align to TRBD2. V dropped 3 bases and J dropped 5; count of bases not matched to a gene: 3. The CDR3 contains 16 residues. Germline-derived CDR1 and CDR2 are MDHEN and SYDVKM. The CDR3 sequence is CASSFALAGGTGELFF. The CDR3 DNA reads TGTGCCAGCAGTTTTGCACTAGCGGGGGGGACCGGGGAGCTGTTTTTT. Based on the CDR3 plus reference TRBV28 and TRBJ2-2, the full variable domain is DVKVTQSSRYLVKRTGEKVFLECVQDMDHENMFWYRQDPGLGLRLIYFSYDVKMKEKGDIPEGYSVSREKKERFSLILESASTNQTSMYLCASSFALAGGTGELFFGEGSRLTVL.

V usage is TRBV18 and J usage is TRBJ1-2; the D gene is possibly TRBD1 (5 bases). This CDR3 is 19 amino acids long. V gave up 1 base and J gave up 7 bases, with 28 bases separating them. Germline V lookup: CDR1 KGHSH, CDR2 LQKENI. In nucleotides, the CDR3 is TGTGCCAGCTCACCACAGGGGCGAAACCGGGACTCTCGGATCGGTGGCTACACCTTC. Its protein is CASSPQGRNRDSRIGGYTF.

The V gene is TRBV4-1, the J gene TRBJ1-6; a possible D gene is TRBD1 (6 bases). Germline values: CDR1 MGHRA, CDR2 YSYEKL. The CDR3 consists of 15 residues. V was shortened by 0 bases and J by 10 bases, with 13 bases between the two germline ends. The CDR3 DNA is TGCGCCAGCAGCCAAGAGGGAAGAACAGGGTCACCCCTCCACTTT. Translated, it gives CASSQEGRTGSPLHF.

The chain recombines TRBV30 with TRBJ2-3, with D unclear. V lost 3 bases and J 6 bases, leaving 10 bases between the germline ends. There are 12 residues in the CDR3. Germline CDR1 GTSNPN, CDR2 SVGIG (reference sequence). The DNA of the CDR3 is TGTGCCTGGAGCCATGGCTGGGATACGCAGTATTTT. This codes for CAWSHGWDTQYF. The entire variable domain, with the rest obtained from reference TRBV30 and TRBJ2-3, is as follows: SQTIHQWPATLVQPVGSPLSLECTVEGTSNPNLYWYRQAAGRGLQLLFYSVGIGQISSEVPQNLSASRPQDRQFILSSKKLLLSDSGFYLCAWSHGWDTQYFGPGTRLTVL.

The genes are TRBV10-3 and TRBJ1-1; 12 bases align to TRBD1. Germline V gene sequence: CDR1 ENHRY, CDR2 SYGVKD. J was trimmed by 1 base and V by 5 bases; bases with no gene match: 5. The CDR3 spans 16 residues. The DNA for the CDR3 is TGTGCCATCAGTCCCGGGACAGGGGGCAAGAACACTGAAGCTTTCTTT. Its protein product is CAISPGTGGKNTEAFF.

This chain connects TRBV6-5 to TRBJ1-1; TRBD1 might be the D (6 bases). V shed 1 base and J shed 3 bases, with 15 bases lying between them. The CDR3 contains 16 residues. The germline gives CDR1 MNHEY, CDR2 SVGAGI. The CDR3 nucleotides are TGTGCCAGCAGTTACTGGTCCGGGGGGCGGGACACTGAAGCTTTCTTT. Protein product: CASSYWSGGRDTEAFF.

V and J are TRBV30 and TRBJ2-3, with a weak D call TRBD1 (7 bases). In germline, CDR1 is GTSNPN, CDR2 SVGIG (reference sequence). V lost 4 bases, J lost 5 bases, and 13 bases lay in between. The CDR3 extends over 13 amino acids. The CDR3 nucleotides are TGTGCCTGGACGACAGGGCGGGGAGATACGCAGTATTTT. It yields the protein CAWTTGRGDTQYF.

The gene calls are TRBV6-5 and TRBJ2-7; 8 positions agree with TRBD1. This CDR3 spans 14 amino acids. Germline V gene sequence: CDR1 MNHEY, CDR2 SVGAGI. After removal of 6 bases from V and 2 bases from J, the junction contained 6 bases not matched to a gene. The CDR3 is CASSRQGYAYEQYF. In nucleotides, the CDR3 is TGTGCCAGCAGCCGACAGGGGTACGCCTACGAGCAGTACTTC.

V gene TRBV9 combines with J gene TRBJ2-7, with 9 bases that match TRBD2. The CDR3 sequence is 18 residues long. Germline-derived CDR1 and CDR2 are SGDLS and YYNGEE. Trimming took 3 bases from V and 7 from J; bases not matched to a gene: 20. The CDR3 protein is CASSASLTSGVLGGEQYF. CDR3 bases: TGTGCCAGCAGCGCCTCCCTGACTAGCGGAGTGTTAGGGGGGGAGCAGTACTTC.

Remarks on this clone: The same CDR3 is also encoded by other DNA sequences in this sample. The chain links TRBV18 to TRBJ2-5; 11 nucleotides match TRBD2. The CDR3 consists of 16 residues. Germline V CDR1 and CDR2: KGHSH, LQKENI. V dropped 3 bases and J dropped 4; count of bases not matched to a gene: 7. CDR3 nucleotide sequence: TGTGCCAGCTCACCTCCGGGGCTAGCGGGAGGAGAGACCCAGTACTTC. Residues: CASSPPGLAGGETQYF.

The rearrangement uses TRBV12-2 and TRBJ2-2; the table's D call, TRBD1, was not checked against the DNA. TRBV12-2 is marked as a pseudogene. The CDR3 extends over 14 amino acids. The CDR3 DNA reads as TGTGCAAGTCGCCATGGACATAACACCGGGGAGCTGTTTTTT. This codes for CASRHGHNTGELFF.

This chain connects TRBV6-6 to TRBJ1-1; 7 bases fit TRBD1. After removal of 5 bases from V and 0 bases from J, the junction contained 6 bases not matched to a gene. The CDR3 covers 15 residues. Germline-derived CDR1 and CDR2 are MNHNY and SVGAGI (reference sequence). The CDR3 DNA follows: TGTGCCAGCAGTACCGGGACAGACCTGAACACTGAAGCTTTCTTT. It specifies CASSTGTDLNTEAFF.

The chain combines TRBV15 with TRBJ2-2; 7 bases are shared with TRBD1. The CDR3 contains 17 residues. With 5 bases clipped from V and 6 bases from J, the junction kept 15 bases outside the gene matches. Looked up from germline, CDR1 is LNHNV and CDR2 is YYDKDF (reference sequence). The CDR3 bases are TGTGCCACCAGCTTTCGTCCCGGGACAGATGTGGCCGGGGAGCTGTTTTTT. Protein sequence: CATSFRPGTDVAGELFF.

The chain uses TRBV29-1 and TRBJ1-2; D gene unclear. The germline CDR1 and CDR2 sequences are SQVTM and ANQGSEA. V was pared by 4 bases and J by 2 bases, with 5 bases between. The length of the CDR3 is 11 residues. The CDR3 sequence: CSVVVNYGYTF. Written as DNA, the CDR3 is TGCAGCGTTGTAGTCAACTATGGCTACACCTTC.

This rearrangement joins TRBV2 to TRBJ1-2; the D gene is possibly TRBD1 (6 bases). Trimming pared 4 bases from V and 8 bases from J, leaving 14 bases between. The CDR3 has 13 amino acids. Germline V CDR1 and CDR2: SNHLY, FYNNEI. Written as DNA, the CDR3 is TGTGCCAGCAGTGTTGGGCAGGGGAAGGGCTACACCTTC. Its translation is CASSVGQGKGYTF.

This rearrangement joins TRBV5-6 to TRBJ1-2; D is perhaps TRBD1 (5 bases). CDR3 length: 13 residues. The V gene's germline CDR1 is SGHDT and CDR2 YYEEEE. Trimming shortened V by 3 bases and J by 4 bases, and 10 bases separated the two germline ends. CDR3 loop: CASSSGEGYGYTF. CDR3 nucleotide sequence: TGTGCCAGCAGCTCGGGGGAGGGCTATGGCTACACCTTC.